One and the same sample provided the 8 T cell receptor beta chains below, sequenced in a study of graft-versus-host responses after intestinal transplantation. Data came from immunoSEQ multiplex PCR; TCRdb stores just in-frame clones and leaves some out. The repertoire holds around 71,000 clones, with 92% as singletons. Sequencing used bone marrow, obtained nearly 750 days after intestinal transplantation. These receptors all come from a human patient who received an intestinal transplant, so some T cells may come from the graft donor.

The V gene is TRBV7-2, the J gene TRBJ1-5, with D uncertain. V shed 3 bases and J shed 5 bases, with 8 bases lying between them. CDR3 length equals 13 residues. Germline loops: CDR1 SGHTA, CDR2 FQGNSA. CDR3 sequence (DNA): TGTGCCAGCAGCTTCCAATCGGATCAGCCCCAGCATTTT. Translation gives CASSFQSDQPQHF.

V and J are TRBV6-1 and TRBJ1-1; D remains ambiguous. Germline CDR1 and CDR2: MNHNS and SASEGT. The CDR3 covers 15 residues. V dropped 5 bases and J dropped 6 bases, with 19 bases sitting between them. CDR3 sequence reads: CASSPRARAFAEAFF. The CDR3 DNA is TGTGCCAGCAGTCCACGCGCCCGGGCATTCGCTGAAGCTTTCTTT.

The chain combines TRBV6-5 with TRBJ2-7, with D perhaps TRBD1 or TRBD2 (5 bases each). The V and J ends lost 6 bases and 3 bases respectively, with 18 bases between them. Germline assignment: CDR1 MNHEY and CDR2 SVGAGI. The CDR3 totals 15 residues. The CDR3: CASRVQSGAHYEQYF. CDR3 in DNA: TGTGCCAGCAGAGTCCAATCCGGGGCCCACTACGAGCAGTACTTC.

Regarding this clone: A read error may produce the germline difference seen at one junction end. The genes are TRBV30 and TRBJ2-7, with TRBD1 as a possible D gene (5 bases). Per the germline V gene, CDR1 is GTSNPN and CDR2 is SVGIG (reference sequence). This CDR3 region has 16 residues. CDR3 region: CAWSLTLQASSCEQYF. CDR3 bases: TGTGCCTGGAGTCTCACCCTACAGGCCAGCTCCTGCGAGCAGTACTTC.

Notes on this clone: Other DNA sequences in this specimen translate into the identical CDR3. The chain carries TRBV9 and TRBJ2-2, with 9 bases matching TRBD1. CDR1 SGDLS and CDR2 YYNGEE come from the germline V gene. V shed 3 bases, J shed 1 base, and the junction held 4 bases outside the gene matches. There are 16 residues in the CDR3. DNA for the CDR3: TGTGCCAGCAGCGCCCCGGGACAGGGGAACACCGGGGAGCTGTTTTTT. It specifies CASSAPGQGNTGELFF.

The chain recombines TRBV6-5 with TRBJ1-5, with D maybe TRBD1 (5 bases). V lost 6 bases and J lost 7, with 19 bases in between. Germline V gene lookup returns CDR1 MNHEY and CDR2 SVGAGI. This CDR3 spans 15 amino acids. CDR3 sequence (DNA): TGTGCCAGCAGCCCAGATGCAGGGTTCCGCCAGCCCCAGCATTTT. This sequence encodes CASSPDAGFRQPQHF.

The rearrangement uses TRBV7-9 and TRBJ1-1; 8 nucleotides match TRBD1. Germline V gene lookup returns CDR1 SEHNR and CDR2 FQNEAQ (reference sequence). The V gene end was trimmed by 3 bases and the J gene end by 0 bases; junction bases not matched to a gene: 3. The CDR3 sequence is 15 residues long. The CDR3 here is CASSFGTGMNTEAFF. CDR3 bases: TGTGCCAGCAGCTTCGGGACAGGAATGAACACTGAAGCTTTCTTT.

The chain combines TRBV11-3 with TRBJ1-2; TRBD1 agrees at 7 bases. Germline CDR1 is SGHNT and CDR2 is YENEEA. The CDR3 is made up of 15 amino acids. The J segment lost 2 bases and the V segment lost 2 bases, leaving 5 bases of the junction unmatched. The CDR3 DNA reads TGTGCCAGCAGCTTAACCCTGACAGGGAACTATGGCTACACCTTC. It codes for CASSLTLTGNYGYTF.